These 9 T cell receptor beta chains were sequenced from one sample in a study of type 1 regulatory T cells. TCRdb independently ran MiXCR on the reads; one entry per CDR3 protein. This sample carries approximately 90,000 distinct CDR3 sequences, 30% to 35% of them seen once, and the ten largest clones take less than 2.5%. Sequencing was done on a sample of CD4+ T cells, either the whole sample or a sorted fraction (not recorded which). All receptors derive from a human donor in good health.

In its sample, this clonotype was seen a few times. The chain combines TRBV19 with TRBJ2-7; D is ambiguous. The V gene's germline CDR1 is LNHDA and CDR2 SQIVND (reference sequence). The ends were cut back, 4 bases at V and 6 bases at J, with 16 bases in the middle. The CDR3 is made up of 14 amino acids. CDR3 DNA: TGTGCCAGTAGTACAGGCCGGGCCTTTGTCGAGCAGTACTTC. This translates into CASSTGRAFVEQYF.

This clonotype has a handful of counts. V gene TRBV5-1 combines with J gene TRBJ2-7, with 7 bases aligning to TRBD2. The CDR3 length is 16 residues. V was clipped by 4 bases and J by 7 bases; unmatched bases: 17. Looked up from germline, CDR1 is SGHRS and CDR2 is YFSETQ. The CDR3 reads CASSPRVMAGVGEQYF. In DNA, the CDR3 is TGCGCCAGCAGCCCCAGGGTAATGGCGGGAGTTGGGGAGCAGTACTTC.

V gene TRBV7-2 combines with J gene TRBJ1-5; a possible D gene is TRBD1 (6 bases). The CDR3 extends over 13 amino acids. V gave up 4 bases and J gave up 7 bases, with 11 bases separating them. Germline CDR1 and CDR2: SGHTA and FQGNSA. The CDR3 here is CASSSGQSQPQHF. Here the CDR3 DNA reads TGTGCCAGCAGCTCTGGACAGTCCCAGCCCCAGCATTTT.

The chain joins TRBV7-9 to TRBJ2-7, with D unclear. The CDR3 runs 12 residues. Deletions cut 5 bases from V and 5 bases from J, with 10 bases between. Germline lookup yields CDR1 SEHNR and CDR2 FQNEAQ (reference sequence). CDR3: CASSHQRNEQYF. CDR3 bases: TGTGCCAGCAGCCACCAAAGGAACGAGCAGTACTTC. Full variable domain (remainder filled in from reference TRBV7-9 and TRBJ2-7): DTGVSQNPRHKITKRGQNVTFRCDPISEHNRLYWYRQTLGQGPEFLTYFQNEAQLEKSRLLSDRFSAERPKGSFSTLEIQRTEQGDSAMYLCASSHQRNEQYFGPGTRLTVT.

The chain carries TRBV24-1 and TRBJ2-3; 12 positions agree with TRBD2. The V gene's germline CDR1 is KGHDR and CDR2 SFDVKD. CDR3 length equals 15 residues. V was pared by 7 bases and J by 3 bases, with 4 bases of the junction left unmatched. The CDR3 region is CATSPTSGRTDTQYF. The CDR3 coding sequence is TGTGCCACCAGCCCGACTAGCGGGAGAACAGATACGCAGTATTTT.

The V and J genes are TRBV14 and TRBJ2-2; D is undetermined. With 1 base removed from V and 1 base from J, the gap between germline ends came to 7 bases. Germline V lookup: CDR1 SGHDN, CDR2 FVKESK. There are 15 residues in the CDR3. CDR3 in DNA: TGTGCCAGCAGCCAAGTGTCGGGGAACACCGGGGAGCTGTTTTTT. This sequence encodes CASSQVSGNTGELFF.

J is TRBJ2-2 and V is TRBV27, with 8 bases lining up with TRBD2. This CDR3 is built from 18 residues. Germline CDR1 and CDR2: MNHEY and SMNVEV (reference sequence). V dropped 3 bases and J dropped 4; count of bases not matched to a gene: 13. CDR3 residues: CASSFPSGRAEFTGELFF. In DNA, the CDR3 is TGTGCCAGCAGTTTCCCGTCCGGGAGGGCCGAGTTCACCGGGGAGCTGTTTTTT.

V usage is TRBV7-9 and J usage is TRBJ2-1; tentatively, D is TRBD2 (6 bases). Germline CDR1 reads SEHNR; CDR2 reads FQNEAQ (reference sequence). Trimming took 1 base from V and 7 from J, leaving 8 bases between them. The CDR3 has 13 residues. CDR3 DNA sequence: TGTGCCAGCAGCTTAGAGGGGACTAATGAGCAGTTCTTC. This gives the protein CASSLEGTNEQFF.

This clonotype occurred a few times. The chain employs TRBV10-2 and TRBJ2-3; possibly TRBD2 for D (5 bases). The CDR3 consists of 13 residues. The ends were cut back, 10 bases at V and 0 bases at J, with 11 bases in the middle. The germline V gene encodes CDR1 WSHSY and CDR2 SAAADI. CDR3 sequence reads: CATQLVSTDTQYF. The CDR3 DNA is TGCGCCACCCAACTAGTTAGCACAGATACGCAGTATTTT.